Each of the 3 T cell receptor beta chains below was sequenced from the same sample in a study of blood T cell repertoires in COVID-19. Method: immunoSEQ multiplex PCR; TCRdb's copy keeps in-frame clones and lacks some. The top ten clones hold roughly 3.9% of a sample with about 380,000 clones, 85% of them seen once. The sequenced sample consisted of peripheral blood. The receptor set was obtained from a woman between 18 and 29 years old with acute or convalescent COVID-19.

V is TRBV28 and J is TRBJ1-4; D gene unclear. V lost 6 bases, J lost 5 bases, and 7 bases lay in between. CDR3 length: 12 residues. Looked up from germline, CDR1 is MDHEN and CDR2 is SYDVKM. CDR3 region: CASRRGNEKLFF. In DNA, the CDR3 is TGTGCCAGCAGACGAGGGAATGAAAAACTGTTTTTT.

CDR3 in DNA: TGTGCTAGTGGTTTGGATTACGGTGGCGGGAGGGGAGATACGCAGTATTTT. This sequence encodes CASGLDYGGGRGDTQYF. The chain has TRBV12-5 and TRBJ2-3, with 9 bases matching TRBD2. V gave up 1 base and J gave up 5 bases; unmatched junction bases: 10. CDR1 and CDR2 from the germline V gene are LGHNT and FRNRAP. CDR3 length equals 17 residues. The entire variable domain, with the rest obtained from reference TRBV12-5 and TRBJ2-3, is as follows: DARVTQTPRHKVTEMGQEVTMRCQPILGHNTVFWYRQTMMQGLELLAYFRNRAPLDDSGMPKDRFSAEMPDATLATLKIQPSEPRDSAVYFCASGLDYGGGRGDTQYFGPGTRLTVL.

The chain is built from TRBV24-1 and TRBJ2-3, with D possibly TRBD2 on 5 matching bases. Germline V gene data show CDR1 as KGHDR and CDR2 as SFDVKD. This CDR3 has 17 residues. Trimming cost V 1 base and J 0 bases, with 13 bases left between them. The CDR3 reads CATSDFGSATSTDTQYF. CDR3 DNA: TGTGCCACCAGTGATTTTGGTAGCGCTACTAGCACAGATACGCAGTATTTT.